The text below deals with one T cell receptor (beta chain). What it binds is not known. The data belong to a study of cytomegalovirus exposure and HLA in healthy donors. Background on the study: Genotyping of some 400 donors showed that over 65% belonged to the Caucasian-associated ancestry cluster. Points from the study as a whole: Most TCR sequences were rare, but some public TCRs occurred in many donors. In an earlier analysis, about 87% or about 30%: the productive usage of most TCR beta V segments.

Trimming left V 3 bases short and J 9 bases short, with 9 bases between. The CDR3 covers 13 residues. Germline lookup yields CDR1 MDHEN and CDR2 SYDVKM. The PCR made use of 60 Vbeta and 13 Jbeta primers. The method was immunoSEQ multiplex PCR; TCRdb's version includes in-frame clones alone and lacks a portion of them. The table lists around 140,000 clones, approximately 87% of them singletons. This TCR was recovered from a woman aged 25 to 39 in good health and CMV-seronegative. Sequencing used PBMCs. V gene TRBV28 combines with J gene TRBJ1-6; D is undetermined. Written as DNA, the CDR3 is TGTGCCAGCAGTTTGTGGCTTGGTTCACCCCTCCACTTT. Amino acids: CASSLWLGSPLHF.